What follows are 19 T cell receptor beta chains derived from one specimen sequenced in a study of T cells after posttransplantation cyclophosphamide. This table comes from immunoSEQ multiplex PCR, and its TCRdb copy is limited to in-frame clones, with some not included. Listed for the sample are about 30,000 clones, none seen a single time. The material sequenced was PBMCs. The receptors come from an older woman in good health, CMV-negative, and a related stem cell transplant donor.

This clone was seen repeatedly, ten times or more. The J gene is TRBJ2-5, the V gene TRBV10-1; D may correspond to TRBD1 or TRBD2 (6 bases each). The CDR3 contains 12 residues. Trimming shortened V by 6 bases and J by 7 bases, and 12 bases separated the two germline ends. Germline V gene sequence: CDR1 WNHNN, CDR2 SYGVQD (reference sequence). The CDR3 region is CASSARGGTQYF. CDR3 DNA sequence: TGCGCCAGCAGCGCCAGGGGAGGGACCCAGTACTTC.

This clone was found many times. V and J are TRBV6-5 and TRBJ2-7; weak D call: TRBD1 (6 bases). Trimming cost V 6 bases and J 3 bases, with 12 bases left between them. Looked up from germline, CDR1 is MNHEY and CDR2 is SVGAGI. The CDR3 consists of 13 residues. CDR3 residues: CASSPGTLYEQYF. The CDR3 region has the DNA TGTGCCAGCAGCCCCGGGACACTCTACGAGCAGTACTTC.

In its sample, this clone was seen many times. The chain couples TRBV7-2 to TRBJ1-1; 7 positions agree with TRBD1. The germline V gene has CDR1 SGHTA and CDR2 FQGNSA. J gave up 5 bases and V 0 bases, and 9 bases lay outside the gene matches. This CDR3 is built from 16 residues. This chain's CDR3 is CASSLAGTALGTEAFF. For the CDR3, the DNA is TGTGCCAGCAGCTTAGCCGGGACAGCTCTAGGAACTGAAGCTTTCTTT.

This clone was detected many times. The chain links TRBV18 to TRBJ2-7, with D perhaps TRBD1 (6 bases). Trimming pared 4 bases from V and 5 bases from J, leaving 18 bases between. The CDR3 is made up of 15 amino acids. CDR1 is KGHSH, CDR2 LQKENI, per germline. DNA of the CDR3: TGTGCCAGCTCACAAACAAGGACAGTTGGCAACGAGCAGTACTTC. Its translation: CASSQTRTVGNEQYF.

This clone was recorded at least ten times. The CDR3 region is CASSGGGNEQFF. The CDR3 DNA follows: TGTGCCAGCAGTGGCGGTGGCAATGAGCAGTTCTTC. The genes are TRBV6-4 and TRBJ2-1; D is undetermined. CDR1 and CDR2 (germline): MRHNA, SNTAGT. Trimming cost V 4 bases and J 6 bases, with 7 bases left between them. The CDR3 is made up of 12 amino acids.

This clone has a handful of counts. The chain recombines TRBV29-1 with TRBJ1-2; 7 bases are shared with TRBD1. V shed 4 bases, J shed 1 base, and the junction held 3 bases outside the gene matches. CDR3 length: 13 residues. Germline V gives CDR1 SQVTM, CDR2 ANQGSEA. The chain's CDR3 is CSVGDSFNYGYTF. CDR3 in DNA: TGCAGCGTTGGGGACAGTTTTAACTATGGCTACACCTTC.

V gene TRBV19 combines with J gene TRBJ1-2; D unresolved. Germline V lookup: CDR1 LNHDA, CDR2 SQIVND (reference sequence). CDR3 length equals 14 residues. V was cut by 1 base and J by 0 bases, with 6 bases left in between. CDR3 protein: CASSIGRANYGYTF. The CDR3 DNA reads TGTGCCAGTAGTATAGGAAGGGCTAACTATGGCTACACCTTC.

This clone has a count of ten or more. The rearrangement joins TRBV7-9 to TRBJ2-7; D unclear. CDR1 is SEHNR and CDR2 is FQNEAQ in the germline V gene (reference sequence). V lost 1 base, J lost 2 bases, and 12 bases lay in between. The CDR3 has 15 amino acids. The CDR3 coding sequence is TGTGCCAGCAGCTTAGTAACAGAAAACCCCTACGAGCAGTACTTC. It translates to CASSLVTENPYEQYF.

This clone was observed a handful of times. This chain joins TRBV30 and TRBJ2-7; tentatively, D is TRBD2 (5 bases). This CDR3 comprises 12 residues. Trimming stripped 6 bases from V and 3 bases from J, with 12 bases between. Germline CDR1 reads GTSNPN; CDR2 reads SVGIG (reference sequence). This CDR3 reads CACRGQLYEQYF. CDR3 DNA sequence: TGTGCCTGCCGAGGGCAACTCTACGAGCAGTACTTC.

The sample holds many counts of this clone. The V call is TRBV7-6, the J call TRBJ2-7, with TRBD1 as a possible D gene (6 bases). Looked up from germline, CDR1 is SGHVS and CDR2 is FNYEAQ. Trimming left V 0 bases short and J 0 bases short, with 9 bases between. This CDR3 has 15 residues. CDR3 sequence reads: CASSLAADSSYEQYF. CDR3 coding DNA: TGTGCCAGCAGCTTAGCGGCGGACAGCTCCTACGAGCAGTACTTC.

This clone was seen more than once but under ten times. V usage is TRBV27 and J usage is TRBJ2-2, with 7 nucleotides matching TRBD2. This CDR3 has 16 residues. Per the germline V gene, CDR1 is MNHEY and CDR2 is SMNVEV (reference sequence). Losses at the gene ends were 5 bases for V and 1 base for J; bases not matched to a gene: 7. The CDR3 is CASSILAVGNTGELFF. In nucleotides, the CDR3 is TGTGCCAGCAGTATCCTAGCGGTTGGGAACACCGGGGAGCTGTTTTTT.

The sample holds many counts of this clone. V and J are TRBV5-4 and TRBJ2-1, with 9 bases that match TRBD2. Germline assignment: CDR1 SGHNT and CDR2 YYREEE (reference sequence). After removal of 2 bases from V and 7 bases from J, the junction contained 4 bases not matched to a gene. The CDR3 is 14 residues long. The CDR3 spells CASSLAGGINEQFF. The CDR3 DNA reads TGTGCCAGCAGCTTAGCGGGGGGTATTAATGAGCAGTTCTTC.

The sample holds a few counts of this clone. The CDR3 DNA is TGCGCCAGCAGTCCTGGACTAGCGGTACAAGAGACCCAGTACTTC. Its protein is CASSPGLAVQETQYF. This chain joins TRBV10-2 and TRBJ2-5, with TRBD2 matching over 10 bases. The ends lost 5 bases at V and 2 bases at J; junction bases unmatched: 5. CDR1 is WSHSY and CDR2 is SAAADI in the germline V gene. CDR3 length equals 15 residues.

This clone was seen ten or more times. The chain couples TRBV19 to TRBJ2-1, with 9 nucleotides matching TRBD2. Germline-derived CDR1 and CDR2 are LNHDA and SQIVND (reference sequence). The CDR3 is 18 amino acids. J was trimmed by 0 bases and V by 3 bases; bases with no gene match: 9. For the CDR3, the DNA is TGTGCCAGTAGTATTCGGGTGACTAGCGGTAGCTCCTACAATGAGCAGTTCTTC. Its translation is CASSIRVTSGSSYNEQFF.

This clone was seen ten or more times. The chain combines TRBV24-1 with TRBJ2-1, with 9 nucleotides matching TRBD2. Germline V gives CDR1 KGHDR, CDR2 SFDVKD. The junction had 8 bases not matched to a gene; V was cut back by 10 bases and J by 2 bases. This CDR3 has 15 residues. In DNA form, the CDR3 reads TGTGCCACGTTAGCGGGAGAAAGGCCCTACAATGAGCAGTTCTTC. Translating gives CATLAGERPYNEQFF.

In its sample, this clone was seen a few times. The V call is TRBV9, the J call TRBJ1-3, with a possible D match to TRBD1 (6 bases). The CDR3 runs to 14 residues. Germline V gene lookup returns CDR1 SGDLS and CDR2 YYNGEE. Trimming removed 4 bases from V and 0 bases from J, with 8 bases in between. In DNA, the CDR3 is TGTGCCAGCAGCTCGGACAGCTCTGGAAACACCATATATTTT. Residues: CASSSDSSGNTIYF.

The V gene is TRBV28, the J gene TRBJ1-2, with 7 bases fitting TRBD1. V shed 4 bases and J 4 bases; nucleotides not matched to a gene: 3. Germline lookup yields CDR1 MDHEN and CDR2 SYDVKM. The CDR3 is 13 residues long. This chain's CDR3 is CASSWGQFYGYTF. The CDR3 DNA sequence: TGTGCCAGCAGTTGGGGACAGTTCTATGGCTACACCTTC.

The gene calls are TRBV9 and TRBJ1-2, with 7 bases identical to TRBD1. Germline trimming cut 7 bases from V and 6 bases from J; bases unmatched to any gene: 6. The CDR3 has 12 amino acids. Germline V CDR1 and CDR2: SGDLS, YYNGEE. DNA of the CDR3: TGTGCCAGCTCCTACACAGGGGATGGCTACACCTTC. Translation: CASSYTGDGYTF.

This clone came up many times. Lacking the conserved final phenylalanine or tryptophan, this CDR3 likely reflects a read error. The DNA is left out, because the CDR3 cannot be placed on it with certainty; the CDR3 is given as TCRdb lists it. The chain recombines TRBV6-6 with TRBJ2-7; no check of the table's D call, TRBD1, against the DNA was made. The CDR3 spans 11 amino acids, including both terminal residues. The germline gives CDR1 MNHNY, CDR2 SVGAGI (reference sequence). CDR3 region: CASSPGTGVLY.